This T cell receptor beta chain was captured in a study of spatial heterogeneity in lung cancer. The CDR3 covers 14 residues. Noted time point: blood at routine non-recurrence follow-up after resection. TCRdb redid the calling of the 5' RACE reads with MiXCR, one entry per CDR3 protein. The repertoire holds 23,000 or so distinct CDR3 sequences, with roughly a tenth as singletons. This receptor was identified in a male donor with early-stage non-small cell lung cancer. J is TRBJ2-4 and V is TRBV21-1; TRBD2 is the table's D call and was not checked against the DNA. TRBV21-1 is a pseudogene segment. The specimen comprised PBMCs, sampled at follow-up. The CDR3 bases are TGTGCCAGCAGCACTTTTAGCGGGGAAGACATTCAGTACTTC. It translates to CASSTFSGEDIQYF.